A selection of T cell receptor beta chains follows, all from one sample in a study of regulatory T cells in long-lasting Graves disease. TCRdb redid the calling of the multiplex PCR reads with MiXCR, one entry per CDR3 protein. This table has over 300,000 distinct CDR3 sequences, around a fifth appearing once. The source was peripheral blood mononuclear cells (PBMCs), collected when the disease was refractory, from a patient treated with antithyroid drugs. These receptors all stem from a female donor with Graves disease. The CDR3 runs from the conserved cysteine through the conserved F or W. A D gene is named only where the DNA matches it firmly. Not all rows give a size; the values are once, few, many and, for expanded clones, a class.

clone size: few; J gene: TRBJ2-7; D gene: .; V gene: TRBV20-1; CDR3 protein: CSAKSGAGSYEQYF; CDR3 DNA: TGCAGTGCAAAATCCGGGGCCGGCTCCTACGAGCAGTACTTC
clone size: few; J gene: TRBJ2-1; D gene: TRBD2; V gene: TRBV29-1; CDR3 protein: CSVEGGGWWNEQFF; CDR3 DNA: TGCAGCGTTGAAGGCGGGGGGTGGTGGAATGAGCAGTTCTTC
clone size: .; J gene: TRBJ1-3; D gene: .; V gene: TRBV20-1; CDR3 protein: CSARVQFLSGNTIYF; CDR3 DNA: TGCAGTGCTAGGGTCCAATTTCTCTCTGGAAACACCATATATTTT
clone size: many; J gene: TRBJ2-5; D gene: TRBD2; V gene: TRBV20-1; CDR3 protein: CSATGNTGLAGEETQYF; CDR3 DNA: TGCAGTGCTACAGGGAACACGGGACTAGCGGGAGAAGAGACCCAGTACTTC
clone size: few; J gene: TRBJ2-7; D gene: .; V gene: TRBV6-1; CDR3 protein: CASTKDLRGFLYEQYF; CDR3 DNA: TGTGCCAGCACCAAAGACCTAAGGGGATTCCTCTACGAGCAGTACTTC
clone size: .; J gene: TRBJ1-1; D gene: .; V gene: TRBV7-9; CDR3 protein: CASTDNEMNTEAFF; CDR3 DNA: TGTGCCAGCACCGACAATGAGATGAACACTGAAGCTTTCTTT
clone size: many; J gene: TRBJ2-5; D gene: .; V gene: TRBV20-1; CDR3 protein: CSARGVKGQETQYF; CDR3 DNA: TGCAGTGCTAGGGGGGTCAAGGGCCAAGAGACCCAGTACTTC
clone size: many; J gene: TRBJ2-7; D gene: .; V gene: TRBV28; CDR3 protein: CASSLGGTGSYEQYF; CDR3 DNA: TGTGCCAGCAGTCTTGGGGGTACAGGGTCCTACGAGCAGTACTTC
clone size: .; J gene: TRBJ1-2; D gene: .; V gene: TRBV29-1; CDR3 protein: CSVVTGTLNGYTF; CDR3 DNA: TGCAGCGTTGTTACGGGGACCCTGAATGGCTACACCTTC
clone size: many; J gene: TRBJ1-5; D gene: .; V gene: TRBV2; CDR3 protein: CASGWDSNQPQHF; CDR3 DNA: TGTGCCAGCGGCTGGGATAGCAATCAGCCCCAGCATTTT
clone size: .; J gene: TRBJ2-3; D gene: TRBD2; V gene: TRBV3-1; CDR3 protein: CASSQDFSGSRNTQYF; CDR3 DNA: TGTGCCAGCAGCCAAGATTTTAGCGGGAGTCGAAATACGCAGTATTTT
clone size: .; J gene: TRBJ2-2; D gene: TRBD2; V gene: TRBV3-1; CDR3 protein: CASSLLAGVDGELFF; CDR3 DNA: TGTGCCAGCAGCCTACTAGCGGGAGTGGACGGGGAGCTGTTTTTT
clone size: few; J gene: TRBJ2-5; D gene: TRBD2; V gene: TRBV4-3; CDR3 protein: CASSPLAGGPRETQYF; CDR3 DNA: TGCGCCAGCAGCCCCCTAGCGGGGGGGCCCCGAGAGACCCAGTACTTC
clone size: few; J gene: TRBJ2-7; D gene: TRBD2; V gene: TRBV11-2; CDR3 protein: CASSLVASGHTYEQYF; CDR3 DNA: TGTGCCAGCAGCTTAGTCGCTAGCGGGCACACCTACGAGCAGTACTTC
clone size: many; J gene: TRBJ2-7; D gene: .; V gene: TRBV18; CDR3 protein: CASSPPGGTYEQYF; CDR3 DNA: TGTGCCAGCTCACCACCCGGAGGGACCTACGAGCAGTACTTC
clone size: many; J gene: TRBJ2-2; D gene: .; V gene: TRBV5-1; CDR3 protein: CASSRRGQTNTGELFF; CDR3 DNA: TGCGCCAGCAGCCGGAGGGGACAGACTAACACCGGGGAGCTGTTTTTT
clone size: .; J gene: TRBJ1-1; D gene: .; V gene: TRBV4-2; CDR3 protein: CASSQSGFKPEAFF; CDR3 DNA: TGTGCCAGCAGCCAATCGGGCTTTAAACCTGAAGCTTTCTTT
clone size: many; J gene: TRBJ2-5; D gene: TRBD1; V gene: TRBV12-3/TRBV12-4; CDR3 protein: CASTLGTGRETQYF; CDR3 DNA: TGTGCCAGCACCCTTGGGACAGGGAGGGAGACCCAGTACTTC
clone size: many; J gene: TRBJ1-5; D gene: .; V gene: TRBV12-3/TRBV12-4; CDR3 protein: CASRTRNSNQPQHF; CDR3 DNA: TGTGCCAGCAGGACCCGTAATTCCAATCAGCCCCAGCATTTT
clone size: many; J gene: TRBJ1-1; D gene: TRBD1; V gene: TRBV11-1; CDR3 protein: CASSLRTGRTTEAFF; CDR3 DNA: TGTGCCAGCAGCCTAAGGACAGGGAGGACAACTGAAGCTTTCTTT
clone size: few; J gene: TRBJ2-7; D gene: .; V gene: TRBV6-1; CDR3 protein: CASSDPTGSYEQYF; CDR3 DNA: TGTGCCAGCAGTGACCCAACGGGGAGTTACGAGCAGTACTTC
clone size: .; J gene: TRBJ2-6; D gene: .; V gene: TRBV5-5; CDR3 protein: CASSLTGPTSGANVLTF; CDR3 DNA: TGTGCCAGCAGCTTGACAGGGCCCACCTCTGGGGCCAACGTCCTGACTTTC
clone size: few; J gene: TRBJ1-1; D gene: .; V gene: TRBV29-1; CDR3 protein: CSVGALGGLSTEAFF; CDR3 DNA: TGCAGCGTGGGGGCTCTGGGGGGTCTGAGCACTGAAGCTTTCTTT
clone size: .; J gene: TRBJ1-1; D gene: .; V gene: TRBV19; CDR3 protein: CASSIRAWNTEAFF; CDR3 DNA: TGTGCCAGTAGTATAAGAGCTTGGAACACTGAAGCTTTCTTT
clone size: few; J gene: TRBJ2-5; D gene: TRBD2; V gene: TRBV12-5; CDR3 protein: CASALASGLQETQYF; CDR3 DNA: TGTGCTAGTGCCCTGGCTAGCGGACTACAAGAGACCCAGTACTTC
clone size: few; J gene: TRBJ1-5; D gene: .; V gene: TRBV20-1; CDR3 protein: CSGGTRGDQPQHF; CDR3 DNA: TGCAGTGGCGGGACCCGGGGGGACCAGCCCCAGCATTTT
clone size: many; J gene: TRBJ2-7; D gene: TRBD2; V gene: TRBV27; CDR3 protein: CASSSGTSGRTYF; CDR3 DNA: TGTGCCAGCAGTTCCGGGACTAGCGGGAGGACCTACTTC
clone size: many; J gene: TRBJ1-3; D gene: TRBD1; V gene: TRBV29-1; CDR3 protein: CSVYPLDRSSGNTIYF; CDR3 DNA: TGCAGCGTCTACCCCCTGGACAGGTCCTCTGGAAACACCATATATTTT
clone size: few; J gene: TRBJ1-1; D gene: .; V gene: TRBV20-1; CDR3 protein: CSATAGYAEAFF; CDR3 DNA: TGCAGTGCTACCGCAGGGTACGCTGAAGCTTTCTTT
clone size: .; J gene: TRBJ2-2; D gene: .; V gene: TRBV12-3/TRBV12-4; CDR3 protein: CASSFTVNTGELFF; CDR3 DNA: TGTGCCAGCAGTTTTACGGTGAACACCGGGGAGCTGTTTTTT
clone size: many; J gene: TRBJ2-2; D gene: .; V gene: TRBV12-3/TRBV12-4; CDR3 protein: CASSSPNTGELFF; CDR3 DNA: TGTGCCAGCAGTTCCCCGAACACCGGGGAGCTGTTTTTT
clone size: many; J gene: TRBJ2-2; D gene: .; V gene: TRBV7-3; CDR3 protein: CASSLLGNTGELFF; CDR3 DNA: TGTGCCAGCAGCTTGCTAGGAAACACCGGGGAGCTGTTTTTT
clone size: many; J gene: TRBJ2-7; D gene: .; V gene: TRBV27; CDR3 protein: CASSLTRDFSYEQYF; CDR3 DNA: TGTGCCAGCAGTTTAACCCGGGACTTTTCCTACGAGCAGTACTTC
clone size: few; J gene: TRBJ2-3; D gene: TRBD1; V gene: TRBV12-3/TRBV12-4; CDR3 protein: CASSQPGQGTDTQYF; CDR3 DNA: TGTGCCAGCAGTCAACCGGGACAGGGTACAGATACGCAGTATTTT
clone size: .; J gene: TRBJ2-2; D gene: TRBD1; V gene: TRBV2; CDR3 protein: CASRDRTGESGELFF; CDR3 DNA: TGTGCCAGCAGGGATCGGACAGGGGAGTCCGGGGAGCTGTTTTTT
clone size: .; J gene: TRBJ2-7; D gene: TRBD2; V gene: TRBV3-1; CDR3 protein: CASSQDYTSGIYEQYF; CDR3 DNA: TGTGCCAGCAGCCAAGATTATACTAGCGGGATCTACGAGCAGTACTTC
clone size: many; J gene: TRBJ1-1; D gene: TRBD1; V gene: TRBV12-3/TRBV12-4; CDR3 protein: CASSLRQGNTEAFF; CDR3 DNA: TGTGCCAGCAGCCTCCGACAGGGGAACACTGAAGCTTTCTTT
clone size: many; J gene: TRBJ1-2; D gene: .; V gene: TRBV12-3/TRBV12-4; CDR3 protein: CASSPGGEGLNYGYTF; CDR3 DNA: TGTGCCAGCAGCCCCGGGGGGGAGGGTCTAAACTATGGCTACACCTTC
clone size: many; J gene: TRBJ1-2; D gene: .; V gene: TRBV12-5; CDR3 protein: CASGLVLGKDGNYGYTF; CDR3 DNA: TGTGCTAGTGGTTTGGTACTAGGCAAGGATGGCAACTATGGCTACACCTTC
clone size: many; J gene: TRBJ1-1; D gene: .; V gene: TRBV20-1; CDR3 protein: CSARHREDTEAFF; CDR3 DNA: TGCAGTGCTAGACACAGGGAGGACACTGAAGCTTTCTTT
clone size: .; J gene: TRBJ1-3; D gene: .; V gene: TRBV18; CDR3 protein: CASSPLETVSGNTIYF; CDR3 DNA: TGTGCCAGCTCACCACTAGAGACAGTCTCTGGAAACACCATATATTTT
clone size: many; J gene: TRBJ2-7; D gene: .; V gene: TRBV20-1; CDR3 protein: CSALQGGYEQYF; CDR3 DNA: TGCAGTGCTCTCCAAGGCGGATACGAGCAGTACTTC